The following is a T cell receptor (beta chain) sequence with its context. The data were produced by immunoSEQ multiplex PCR, yet TCRdb's version contains in-frame clones alone and is incomplete. The repertoire consists of 200,000 to 300,000 clones, with around 89% occurring once and the leading ten covering about 2.3%. This sample is drawn from a study of blood T cell repertoires in COVID-19. Per germline, CDR1 MNHEY and CDR2 SMNVEV (reference sequence). This CDR3 has 18 amino acids. V dropped 5 bases and J dropped 3; count of bases not matched to a gene: 12. The TCR sequence derives from a woman in her thirties or forties with acute COVID-19. Source material: PBMCs or T cells enriched from blood (not recorded which). The chain uses TRBV27 and TRBJ2-3; 12 bases align to TRBD2. DNA of the CDR3: TGTGCCAGCAGTCGACGACTAGCGGGGGTGGGTGGGACAGATACGCAGTATTTT. Protein sequence: CASSRRLAGVGGTDTQYF.